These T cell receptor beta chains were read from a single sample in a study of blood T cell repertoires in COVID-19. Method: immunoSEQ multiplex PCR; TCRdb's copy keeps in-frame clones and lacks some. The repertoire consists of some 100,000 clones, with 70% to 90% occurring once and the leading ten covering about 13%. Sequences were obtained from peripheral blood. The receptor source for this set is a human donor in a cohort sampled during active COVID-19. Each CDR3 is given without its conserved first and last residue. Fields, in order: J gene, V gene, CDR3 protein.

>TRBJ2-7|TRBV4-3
ASSQEKREGEQY
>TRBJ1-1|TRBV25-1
ASARPRGEAF
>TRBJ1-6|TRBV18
ASSSQARTGSYGPLH
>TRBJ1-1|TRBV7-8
ASSLGGLTEAF
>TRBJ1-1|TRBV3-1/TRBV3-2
ASSNYGQVNTEAF
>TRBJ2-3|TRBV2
ASSRNLAGSTDTQY
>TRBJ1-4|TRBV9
ASSPYRDRSEKLF
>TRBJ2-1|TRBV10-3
AITPNRGSYNEQF
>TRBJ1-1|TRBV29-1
SVTDNRDRGAEAF
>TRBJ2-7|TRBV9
ASSATLFSYEQY
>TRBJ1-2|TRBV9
ASSVLDSNYGYT
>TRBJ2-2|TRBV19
ASSTTLRRELF
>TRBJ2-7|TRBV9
ASSVGQGVHEQY
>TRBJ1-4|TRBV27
ASKTGINEKLF
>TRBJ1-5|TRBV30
AWSNGGDQPQH
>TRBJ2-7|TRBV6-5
ASSYSSHYEQY
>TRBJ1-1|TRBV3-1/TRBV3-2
ASSQDISLMNTEAF
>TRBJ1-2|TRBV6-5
ASSYSSVEALNGYT
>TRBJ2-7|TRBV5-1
ASSLQGDSYEQY
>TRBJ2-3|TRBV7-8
ASSFGGLTLDFGTQY
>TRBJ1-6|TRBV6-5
ASVESFNNSPLH
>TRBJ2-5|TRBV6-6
ASSRQETQY
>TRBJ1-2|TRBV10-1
ASSASPNYGYT
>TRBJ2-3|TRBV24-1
ATSEGTSGGNPSTDTQY
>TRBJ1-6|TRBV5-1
ASSLAAGGAKRSPLH